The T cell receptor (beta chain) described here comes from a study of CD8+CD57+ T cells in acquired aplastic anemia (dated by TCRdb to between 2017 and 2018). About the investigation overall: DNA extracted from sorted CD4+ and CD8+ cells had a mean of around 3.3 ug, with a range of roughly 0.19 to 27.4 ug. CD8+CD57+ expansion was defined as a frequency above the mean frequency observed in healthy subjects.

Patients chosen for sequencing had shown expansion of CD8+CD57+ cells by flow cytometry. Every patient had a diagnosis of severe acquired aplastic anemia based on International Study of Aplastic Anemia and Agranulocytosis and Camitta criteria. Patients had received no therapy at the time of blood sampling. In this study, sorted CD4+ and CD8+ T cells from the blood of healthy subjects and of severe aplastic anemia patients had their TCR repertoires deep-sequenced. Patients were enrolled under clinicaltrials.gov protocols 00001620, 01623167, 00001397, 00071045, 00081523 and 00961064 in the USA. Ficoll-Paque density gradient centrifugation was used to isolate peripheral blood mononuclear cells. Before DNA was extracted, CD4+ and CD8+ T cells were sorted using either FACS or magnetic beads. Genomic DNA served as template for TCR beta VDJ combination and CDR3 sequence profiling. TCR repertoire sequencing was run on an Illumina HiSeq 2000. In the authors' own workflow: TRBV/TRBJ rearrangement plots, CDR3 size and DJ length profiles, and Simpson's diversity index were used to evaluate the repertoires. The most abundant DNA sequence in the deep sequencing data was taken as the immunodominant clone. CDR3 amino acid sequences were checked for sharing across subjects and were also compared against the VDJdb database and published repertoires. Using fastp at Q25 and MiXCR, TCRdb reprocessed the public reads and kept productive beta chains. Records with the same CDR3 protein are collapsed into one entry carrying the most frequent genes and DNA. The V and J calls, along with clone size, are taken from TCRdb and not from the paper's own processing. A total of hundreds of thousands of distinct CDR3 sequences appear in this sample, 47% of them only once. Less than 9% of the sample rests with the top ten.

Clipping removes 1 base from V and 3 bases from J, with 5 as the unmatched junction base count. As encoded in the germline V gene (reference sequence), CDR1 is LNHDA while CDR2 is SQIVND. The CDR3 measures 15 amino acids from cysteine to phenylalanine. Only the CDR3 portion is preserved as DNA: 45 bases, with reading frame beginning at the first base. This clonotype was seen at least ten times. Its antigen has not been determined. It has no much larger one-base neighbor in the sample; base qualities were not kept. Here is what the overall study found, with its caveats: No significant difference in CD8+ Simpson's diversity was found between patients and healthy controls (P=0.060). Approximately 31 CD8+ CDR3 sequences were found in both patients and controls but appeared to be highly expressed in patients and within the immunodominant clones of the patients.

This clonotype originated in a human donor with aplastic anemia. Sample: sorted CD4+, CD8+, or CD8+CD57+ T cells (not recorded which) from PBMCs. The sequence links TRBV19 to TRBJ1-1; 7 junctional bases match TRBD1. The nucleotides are TGTGCCAGTAGTATAGGGAGGGGGCTGGACACTGAAGCTTTCTTT. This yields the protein CASSIGRGLDTEAFF.